Following are 24 T cell receptor beta chains from one sample sequenced in a study of blood T cell repertoires in COVID-19. Data came from immunoSEQ multiplex PCR; TCRdb stores just in-frame clones and leaves some out. The data contain roughly 80,000 clones, roughly four fifths of them singletons. Specimen: peripheral blood. These receptors came from a man aged 80 or over with acute or convalescent COVID-19.

J is TRBJ1-1 and V is TRBV19, with D hard to call. The V end was cut by 6 bases, the J end by 4 bases, with 3 bases between. The CDR3 is made up of 10 amino acids. Per germline, CDR1 LNHDA and CDR2 SQIVND (reference sequence). This CDR3 reads CASRRTEAFF. CDR3 DNA: TGTGCCAGTAGGCGCACTGAAGCTTTCTTT.

The V gene is TRBV2, the J gene TRBJ1-1; tentatively, D is TRBD1 (6 bases). The CDR3 sequence is 14 residues long. With 4 bases removed from V and 0 bases from J, the gap between germline ends came to 9 bases. Germline V gene lookup returns CDR1 SNHLY and CDR2 FYNNEI. CDR3 sequence: CASSADRMNTEAFF. As DNA, the CDR3 is TGTGCCAGCAGTGCGGACAGAATGAACACTGAAGCTTTCTTT.

The chain has TRBV13 and TRBJ2-3; the match to TRBD2 covers 14 bases. Trimming at V came to 3 bases and at J to 3 bases, leaving 5 bases not matched to a gene. The CDR3 totals 17 residues. Germline loops: CDR1 PRHDT, CDR2 FYEKMQ (reference sequence). Here the CDR3 DNA reads TGTGCCAGCAGCTTCGGGACTAGCGGGGGATGGACAGATACGCAGTATTTT. Amino acids: CASSFGTSGGWTDTQYF.

The chain uses TRBV9 and TRBJ2-3, with 7 nucleotides matching TRBD2. The V gene end was trimmed by 3 bases and the J gene end by 0 bases; junction bases not matched to a gene: 10. The CDR3 covers 17 residues. Per the germline V gene, CDR1 is SGDLS and CDR2 is YYNGEE. CDR3 in DNA: TGTGCCAGCAGCGCCCAAAGGACTAGGACCAGCACAGATACGCAGTATTTT. This codes for CASSAQRTRTSTDTQYF.

J is TRBJ1-6 and V is TRBV9, with D possibly matching TRBD1 (5 bases). CDR1 is SGDLS and CDR2 is YYNGEE in the germline V gene. The V end lost 0 bases, the J end lost 7 bases, and 11 bases lay between the germline ends. This CDR3 spans 15 amino acids. The CDR3 loop is CASSVADRQNSPLHF. As DNA, the CDR3 is TGTGCCAGCAGCGTAGCTGATCGACAGAATTCACCCCTCCACTTT. Full variable domain (missing parts from reference TRBV9 and TRBJ1-6): DSGVTQTPKHLITATGQRVTLRCSPRSGDLSVYWYQQSLDQGLQFLIQYYNGEERAKGNILERFSAQQFPDLHSELNLSSLELGDSALYFCASSVADRQNSPLHFGNGTRLTVT.

V is TRBV9 and J is TRBJ1-2; TRBD1 matches at 7 bases. Germline V lookup: CDR1 SGDLS, CDR2 YYNGEE. CDR3 length: 14 residues. V lost 3 bases and J lost 8; bases outside the gene matches: 10. CDR3 bases: TGTGCCAGCAGCGCGACGGGGGACAGCGGGGGCTACACCTTC. It encodes CASSATGDSGGYTF.

This clone turned up a few times. V and J are TRBV7-6 and TRBJ2-3, with a possible D match to TRBD2 (5 bases). V shed 5 bases and J shed 1 base, with 16 bases lying between them. Germline-derived CDR1 and CDR2 are SGHVS and FNYEAQ. The CDR3 runs to 16 residues. CDR3 amino acids: CASSPLRAGGTDTQYF. In DNA form, the CDR3 reads TGTGCCAGCAGCCCCCTCCGGGCCGGGGGCACAGATACGCAGTATTTT.

The V and J genes are TRBV11-2 and TRBJ2-1; possibly TRBD1 for D (5 bases). Germline CDR1 SGHAT, CDR2 FQNNGV. The V gene lost 1 base and the J gene lost 7 bases, with 8 bases spanning the gap. There are 13 residues in the CDR3. The CDR3 DNA reads TGTGCCAGCAGCTTAGTCCAGGGTAATGAGCAGTTCTTC. Translating gives CASSLVQGNEQFF.

This clone has a single count. The genes are TRBV2 and TRBJ1-2, with D tentatively TRBD1 (6 bases). The CDR3 loop spans 13 amino acids. With 8 bases removed from V and 7 bases from J, the gap between germline ends came to 17 bases. Germline V CDR1 and CDR2: SNHLY, FYNNEI. The CDR3: CASSPGGALGYTF. The CDR3 coding sequence is TGTGCCAGCTCCCCGGGGGGGGCTCTTGGCTACACCTTC.

The CDR3 region is CASSASTGVGRAKNIQYF. The CDR3 DNA is TGTGCCAGCAGCGCCAGTACAGGGGTTGGTCGGGCCAAAAACATTCAGTACTTC. V is TRBV9 and J is TRBJ2-4; the match to TRBD1 covers 7 bases. J lost 1 base, V lost 3 bases, and 13 bases had no gene match. There are 18 residues in the CDR3. Germline lookup yields CDR1 SGDLS and CDR2 YYNGEE.

V usage is TRBV4-2 and J usage is TRBJ2-7; 13 nucleotides align to TRBD2. Trimming cost V 4 bases and J 4 bases; bases outside gene matches: 19. Germline loops: CDR1 LGHNA, CDR2 YNFKEQ. The CDR3 is 20 residues long. Written as DNA, the CDR3 is TGTGCCAGCAGCCTAGGGACTAGCGGGACCACAGCGATCGGGGGTTACGAGCAGTACTTC. Translated: CASSLGTSGTTAIGGYEQYF.

A word on this clone: Other DNA sequences in this sample translate to the same CDR3. This chain uses TRBV20-1 with TRBJ1-5; the D gene is possibly TRBD1 (6 bases). V was pared by 3 bases and J by 6 bases, with 12 bases between. From germline, CDR1 is DFQATT and CDR2 SNEGSKA (reference sequence). The CDR3 contains 13 residues. In nucleotides, the CDR3 is TGCAGTGCTAGTCCGGGGGGCGGTCAGCCCCAGCATTTT. Protein sequence: CSASPGGGQPQHF.

This sequence joins TRBV6-6 and TRBJ1-2, with 9 nucleotides matching TRBD1. The germline gives CDR1 MNHNY, CDR2 SVGAGI (reference sequence). J lost 8 bases, V lost 2 bases, and 9 bases had no gene match. The CDR3 extends over 15 amino acids. This CDR3 reads CASSYPSDRGEGYTF. The CDR3 DNA reads as TGTGCCAGCAGTTACCCCTCGGACAGGGGAGAGGGCTACACCTTC.

This chain connects TRBV3-1 (or the pseudogene TRBV3-2) to TRBJ2-1; D might be TRBD2 (6 bases). Trimming took 4 bases from V and 3 from J, leaving 10 bases between them. The CDR3 length is 14 residues. Germline CDR1 and CDR2: LGHDT and YNNKEL (reference sequence). DNA for the CDR3: TGTGCCAGCAGCCCCCCGGGGGTCTACAATGAGCAGTTCTTC. Its translation: CASSPPGVYNEQFF.

The rearrangement joins TRBV6-1 to TRBJ2-7; 7 nucleotides align to TRBD2. The CDR3 length is 14 residues. CDR1 is MNHNS, CDR2 SASEGT, per germline. The ends lost 2 bases at V and 11 bases at J; junction bases unmatched: 12. CDR3 loop: CASSELRGTRAEYF. DNA for the CDR3: TGTGCCAGCAGTGAACTGCGGGGGACCCGAGCGGAGTACTTC.

This chain joins TRBV7-3 and TRBJ2-1; 9 nucleotides line up with TRBD1. CDR3 length: 17 amino acids. CDR1 is SGHTA, CDR2 FQGTGA, per germline. J gave up 6 bases and V 2 bases, and 11 bases lay outside the gene matches. CDR3 nucleotide sequence: TGTGCCAGCAGCTTATACAGGGGGCAAACGTCTATCAATGAGCAGTTCTTC. This codes for CASSLYRGQTSINEQFF.

The rearrangement links TRBV5-6 to TRBJ2-1; TRBD2 agrees at 9 bases. J gave up 4 bases and V 4 bases, and 9 bases lay outside the gene matches. Looked up from germline, CDR1 is SGHDT and CDR2 is YYEEEE. The CDR3 extends over 16 amino acids. The CDR3 nucleotides are TGTGCCAGCAGCCTAGAAGGTAGCGGGAGTTACAATGAGCAGTTCTTC. This encodes CASSLEGSGSYNEQFF.

The V gene is TRBV7-8, the J gene TRBJ1-3; D is perhaps TRBD1 (5 bases). CDR3 length: 16 amino acids. Germline V CDR1 and CDR2: SGHVS, FQNEAQ. V lost 1 base and J 0 bases, leaving 10 bases between the germline ends. The CDR3 loop is CASSLGGVRSGNTIYF. The CDR3, as DNA: TGTGCCAGCAGCTTAGGGGGGGTCCGCTCTGGAAACACCATATATTTT.

A few counts support this clone. In DNA, the CDR3 is TGCAGCGTTGAGACAGTTGAAGCTTTCTTT. It is translated as CSVETVEAFF. The rearrangement links TRBV29-1 to TRBJ1-1; tentatively, D is TRBD1 (5 bases). Germline V gene lookup returns CDR1 SQVTM and CDR2 ANQGSEA. The CDR3 sequence is 10 residues long. Trimming removed 3 bases at V and 7 bases at J, with 6 bases between.

The rearrangement uses TRBV15 and TRBJ2-1, with TRBD2 as a possible D gene (6 bases). The CDR3 sequence is 16 residues long. The V end was cut by 3 bases, the J end by 6 bases, with 18 bases between. Germline loops: CDR1 LNHNV, CDR2 YYDKDF (reference sequence). The CDR3 nucleotides read TGTGCCACCAGCAGGCGCGGCGGGGCGGAGGGCAATGAGCAGTTCTTC. Protein sequence: CATSRRGGAEGNEQFF.

This chain links TRBV7-2 with TRBJ2-5; TRBD2 agrees at 10 bases. This CDR3 spans 18 amino acids. Germline-derived CDR1 and CDR2 are SGHTA and FQGNSA. Germline trimming cut 1 base from V and 4 bases from J; bases unmatched to any gene: 12. In DNA form, the CDR3 reads TGTGCCAGCAGCTTAGTGAGTTGGCTAGCGGGGGAGGTAGAGACCCAGTACTTC. Translating it yields CASSLVSWLAGEVETQYF.

The J gene is TRBJ2-5, the V gene TRBV11-2; D is possibly TRBD2 (6 bases). This CDR3 has 15 amino acids. V was trimmed by 0 bases and J by 5 bases, leaving 13 bases between them. Germline CDR1 and CDR2: SGHAT and FQNNGV. Here the CDR3 DNA reads TGTGCCAGCAGCTTAGACGGCAGGAGGGTTGAGACCCAGTACTTC. Encoded protein: CASSLDGRRVETQYF.

The rearrangement joins TRBV7-2 to TRBJ1-1; weak D call: TRBD1 (5 bases). CDR3 size: 14 residues. Trimming took 3 bases from V and 5 from J, leaving 13 bases between them. Germline assignment: CDR1 SGHTA and CDR2 FQGNSA. The CDR3 spells CASSFVGARTEAFF. The CDR3 DNA sequence: TGTGCCAGCAGCTTCGTAGGGGCGAGAACTGAAGCTTTCTTT.

The count of this clone is one. This rearrangement joins TRBV5-1 to TRBJ1-4, with a possible D match to TRBD1 (6 bases). Per the germline V gene, CDR1 is SGHRS and CDR2 is YFSETQ. V dropped 0 bases and J dropped 8 bases, with 20 bases sitting between them. The CDR3 loop spans 17 amino acids. This CDR3 is CASSLGRQGSFDEKLFF. CDR3 nucleotide sequence: TGCGCCAGCAGCTTGGGGCGCCAGGGGTCTTTCGACGAAAAACTGTTTTTT.